The rows below give T cell receptor beta chains drawn from one sample of a study of blood T cell repertoires in COVID-19. This table comes from immunoSEQ multiplex PCR, and its TCRdb copy is limited to in-frame clones, with some not included. The sample comprises 150,000 or so clones, over 70% of which are singletons, and more than 3% rests with the top ten. Sequences were obtained from PBMCs or T cells enriched from blood (not recorded which). The receptor source for this set is a woman aged 60 to 75 who had recovered from COVID-19. CDR3s include the opening cysteine and the closing phenylalanine or tryptophan. D genes are given only for firm matches. Some rows mark clone size as missing; the rest say once, few, many or name a class of expanded clone.

v_call	clone_size	j_call	d_call	cdr3_nt	cdr3_aa
TRBV7-8	-	TRBJ2-6	-	TGTGCCAGCAGCCGAGATAGCTCTGGGGCCAACGTCCTGACTTTC	CASSRDSSGANVLTF
TRBV30	-	TRBJ2-7	TRBD1	TGTGCCTGCACGGACAGGTCGACCTACGAGCAGTACTTC	CACTDRSTYEQYF
TRBV5-4	-	TRBJ2-5	-	TGTGCCAGCAGCTCGAGGAACACTGAAGAGACCCAGTACTTC	CASSSRNTEETQYF
TRBV15	-	TRBJ2-7	-	TGTGCCACCAGCAGAGCGAGAGGGAACTACGAGCAGTACTTC	CATSRARGNYEQYF
TRBV4-1	-	TRBJ1-2	-	TGCGCCAGCAGCCAACCAGGGGATGGAGGCACCTTC	CASSQPGDGGTF
TRBV11-3	-	TRBJ2-7	TRBD1	TGTGCCAGCAGCTTAGGCACCGGACAGGGACAAATCGAGCAGTACTTC	CASSLGTGQGQIEQYF
TRBV13	-	TRBJ2-1	TRBD2	TGTGCCAGCAGCTTACTTCTAGCGGGGGGGCGCGATGAGCAGTTCTTC	CASSLLLAGGRDEQFF
TRBV7-4	-	TRBJ1-2	-	TGTGCCAGCAGCCCCCTCTATGGCTACACCTTC	CASSPLYGYTF
TRBV15	few	TRBJ1-1	-	TGTGCCACCAGGGACAGCGAAGTGATGAACACTGAAGCTTTCTTT	CATRDSEVMNTEAFF
TRBV4-2	-	TRBJ2-3	TRBD2	TGTGCCAGCAGCCGGGGACTAGCTCAGGATACGCAGTATTTT	CASSRGLAQDTQYF
TRBV11-3	-	TRBJ2-3	-	TGTGCCAGCTCCCTAAGCTCGGGTGATACGCAGTATTTT	CASSLSSGDTQYF
TRBV6-5	-	TRBJ2-1	TRBD1	TGTGCCAGCAGTCACAGGGGGCTGGATGAGCAGTTCTTC	CASSHRGLDEQFF
TRBV12-3/TRBV12-4	-	TRBJ1-2	-	TGTGCCAGCAGTTGGGGGGGGCGAGGTGGCTACACCTTC	CASSWGGRGGYTF
TRBV5-4	-	TRBJ2-7	TRBD2	TGTGCCAGCAGCGGGGGAGGGACTAGCTCTGACGAGCAGTACTTC	CASSGGGTSSDEQYF
TRBV5-5	-	TRBJ1-2	-	TGTGCCAGCAGGCTAGACTGGAACTATGGCTACACCTTC	CASRLDWNYGYTF
TRBV29-1	few	TRBJ1-1	-	TGCAGCGTTGTCGGAGGAGGAAACACTGAAGCTTTCTTT	CSVVGGGNTEAFF
TRBV4-1	-	TRBJ2-5	TRBD2	TGCGCCAGCAGCCAAGGGGCAGCGGGGGGGACGGGGACCCAGTACTTC	CASSQGAAGGTGTQYF
TRBV19	-	TRBJ2-7	TRBD2	TGTGCCAGTAGTATAGATTACAGCGGGGGCCTATACGAGCAGTACTTC	CASSIDYSGGLYEQYF
TRBV27	-	TRBJ2-7	-	TGTGCCAGCGGGCGCCCTCAGGGGGGTTACGAGCAGTACTTC	CASGRPQGGYEQYF
TRBV3-1/TRBV3-2	-	TRBJ2-7	-	TGTGCCAGCAGCCAAGAACGGCAGGGGAATCAGTACTTC	CASSQERQGNQYF
TRBV5-6	-	TRBJ1-6	-	TGTGCCAGCAGCTTGGCTACCCGCTATGATTCACCCCTCCACTTT	CASSLATRYDSPLHF
TRBV2	few	TRBJ2-3	TRBD2	TGTGCCAGTGTAGCGGGGGGTCACACAGATACGCAGTATTTT	CASVAGGHTDTQYF